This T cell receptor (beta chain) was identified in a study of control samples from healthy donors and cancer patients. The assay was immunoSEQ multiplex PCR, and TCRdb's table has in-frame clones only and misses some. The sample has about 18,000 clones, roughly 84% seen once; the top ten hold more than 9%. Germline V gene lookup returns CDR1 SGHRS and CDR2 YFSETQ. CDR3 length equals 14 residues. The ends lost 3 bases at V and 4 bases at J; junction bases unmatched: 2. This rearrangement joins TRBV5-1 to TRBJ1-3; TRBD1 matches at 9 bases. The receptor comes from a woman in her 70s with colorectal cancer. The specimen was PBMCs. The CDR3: CASSSGQGGNTIYF. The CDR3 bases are TGCGCCAGCAGCTCGGGACAGGGAGGAAACACCATATATTTT.